The T cell receptor (beta chain) described here comes from a study of T cells in Graves' hyperthyroidism and ophthalmopathy. Whole-study results and caveats: Most thyroid clonotypes with frequency above 0.001 were detected in blood.

This clonotype came up many times. As yet, its antigen is unknown. Trimming cost V 2 bases and J 3 bases; bases outside gene matches: 3. The CDR3 sequence is 14 residues long. Per the germline V gene, CDR1 is LGHDT and CDR2 is YNNKEL (reference sequence). TCR beta CDR3 sequences were amplified from RNA transcripts. An initial round of RT-PCR targeting the TCR CDR3 relied on the HTBI primer set. Using its own MiXCR run on the multiplex PCR reads, TCRdb lists one record per CDR3 protein. The sample consists of about 710,000 distinct CDR3 sequences, about 16% of them appearing once. Hyperthyroidism, newly diagnosed and lasting under 2 months, affected patients aged 18 to 65.

This chain links TRBV3-1 with TRBJ1-1, with 7 bases lining up with TRBD1. Material for sequencing was blood. This TCR derives from a young man with Graves' hyperthyroidism. The CDR3 is CASSQQGEDTEAFF. The CDR3 DNA reads as TGTGCCAGCAGCCAACAGGGGGAGGACACTGAAGCTTTCTTT.